This T cell receptor beta chain was captured in a study of tumor-infiltrating lymphocytes in oesophageal squamous cell carcinoma. The CDR3 has 13 residues. J gave up 4 bases and V 6 bases, and 4 bases lay outside the gene matches. CDR1 and CDR2 (germline): WSHSY, SAAADI. TCRdb redid the calling of the PCR reads with MiXCR, one entry per CDR3 protein. The table shows about 20,000 distinct CDR3 sequences, with approximately 40% occurring only once. This clonotype ranks as medium-sized. The sequenced material came from normal esophageal tissue next to the tumor. V gene TRBV10-2 combines with J gene TRBJ2-5; 8 bases align to TRBD1. The clonotype comes from a male donor with esophageal squamous cell carcinoma. This chain's CDR3 is CASRDRVGETQYF. CDR3 in DNA: TGCGCCAGCAGGGACAGGGTGGGAGAGACCCAGTACTTC.